Below, 19 T cell receptor beta chains from the same sample are listed, as sequenced in a study of T cells in women clearing cervical HPV infection. Clones were sequenced by immunoSEQ multiplex PCR, and TCRdb holds only the in-frame ones, with some missing. The sample data list about 35,000 clones. The specimen sequenced was blood buffy coat. The receptors here all came from a woman aged 18 to 75 with a cervical HPV16 infection that either progressed to CIN3+ or cleared (not recorded which).

As concerns this clone: The CDR3 extends 3 residues past the end of the read, so its final part is completed from the germline J gene. This chain uses TRBV5-1 with TRBJ2-5; 7 nucleotides match TRBD2. V lost 3 bases and J lost 5; bases outside the gene matches: 7. The length of the CDR3 is 14 residues. CDR1 is SGHRS, CDR2 YFSETQ, per germline. The part of the CDR3 DNA that was read is TGCGCCAGCAGCTCGCGGGGGAGAATGGAGACC. Residues: CASSSRGRMET. The complete CDR3 protein is CASSSRGRMETQYF.

CDR3 region: CSARVIAGASENEQFF. CDR3 bases read: TGCAGTGCTAGAGTGATAGCGGGAGCGTCGGAGAATGAG. The chain links TRBV20-1 to TRBJ2-1, with 9 bases matching TRBD2. The read ends 3 residues early relative to the CDR3; the germline J gene fills the gap. Per the germline V gene, CDR1 is DFQATT and CDR2 is SNEGSKA (reference sequence). The CDR3 is 16 amino acids. V lost 1 base and J lost 7; bases outside the gene matches: 11.

In regard to this clone: The read falls 3 residues short of the CDR3 end, and the missing part is taken from the germline J gene. The chain carries TRBV4-1 and TRBJ2-2; 7 positions agree with TRBD1. V lost 0 bases, J lost 2 bases, and 6 bases stayed unmatched. This CDR3 has 17 amino acids. Per germline, CDR1 MGHRA and CDR2 YSYEKL. CDR3 bases read: TGCGCCAGCAGCCAAGAGTTTTGGGACAGCAACACCGGGGAG. It codes for CASSQEFWDSNTGE. The CDR3 in full is CASSQEFWDSNTGELFF.

Considering frequency, this clone is medium-sized. The read halts 3 residues ahead of the CDR3 end, with the missing end drawn from the germline J gene. The V call is TRBV20-1, the J call TRBJ1-6, with 11 bases lining up with TRBD1. CDR3 size: 11 residues. Germline lookup yields CDR1 DFQATT and CDR2 SNEGSKA (reference sequence). The ends lost 7 bases at V and 10 bases at J; junction bases unmatched: 0. The DNA read from the CDR3 is TGCAGTGGGACAGGGGGCTCACCC. Its translation is CSGTGGSP. The CDR3 reads in full as CSGTGGSPLHF.

For this clone: The read comes to an end 3 residues before the CDR3 does, leaving the germline J gene to fill in the end. The rearrangement links TRBV2 to TRBJ2-3; the match to TRBD2 covers 10 bases. The CDR3 has 16 residues. The V gene end was trimmed by 6 bases and the J gene end by 6 bases; junction bases not matched to a gene: 12. Germline CDR1 reads SNHLY; CDR2 reads FYNNEI. Partial CDR3 DNA: TGTGCCAGCAGCCTTTTAAGCGGGGGGGCCGGGGATACG. It translates to CASSLLSGGAGDT. The whole CDR3 protein reads CASSLLSGGAGDTQYF.

Points on this clone: The read ends 3 residues shy of where the CDR3 ends; the end is completed using the germline J gene. This chain uses TRBV5-4 with TRBJ1-1; D perhaps matches TRBD1 (6 bases). Germline CDR1 and CDR2: SGHNT and YYREEE (reference sequence). Trimming stripped 6 bases from V and 5 bases from J, with 14 bases between. The CDR3 contains 13 residues. The part of the CDR3 DNA that was read is TGTGCCAGCACCCCGGAGGGGGGGACTGAA. Its protein product is CASTPEGGTE. The whole CDR3 is CASTPEGGTEAFF.

About this clone itself: With the read ending 3 residues before the CDR3 end, the germline J gene is used to fill in that end. The rearrangement uses TRBV25-1 and TRBJ2-3; D remains unclear. The CDR3 length is 16 residues. CDR1 is MGHDK, CDR2 SYGVNS, per germline. V lost 2 bases, J lost 0 bases, and 12 bases lay in between. CDR3 sequence reads: CASSERNYPSTDTQYF. CDR3 DNA (partial): TGTGCCAGCAGTGAACGAAACTACCCTAGCACAGATACG.

CDR3 loop: CASSLGGDTGELFF. The DNA read from the CDR3 is TGCGCCAGCAGCTTGGGGGGGGACACCGGGGAG. This chain joins TRBV5-1 and TRBJ2-2, with D possibly TRBD2 on 6 matching bases. The read finishes 3 residues shy of the CDR3 end, and the germline J gene is used to complete it. The CDR3 sequence is 14 residues long. Trimming removed 0 bases at V and 3 bases at J, with 6 bases between. Germline CDR1 SGHRS, CDR2 YFSETQ.

Regarding this clone: The observed sequence ends 3 residues before the CDR3 terminus, with the missing tail filled in from the germline J gene. V and J are TRBV20-1 and TRBJ1-1; maybe TRBD1 (6 bases). V lost 5 bases and J lost 7, with 11 bases in between. There are 11 residues in the CDR3. Germline CDR1 reads DFQATT; CDR2 reads SNEGSKA (reference sequence). CDR3 DNA, as far as it was read: TGCAGTGCTCGGACAGTGAGTGAA. As protein: CSARTVSE. The full-length CDR3 reads as CSARTVSEAFF.

Remarks on this clone: The CDR3 is cut off 3 residues early in the read; its end comes from the germline J gene. This sequence joins TRBV18 and TRBJ2-7, with D perhaps TRBD2 (5 bases). Germline V CDR1 and CDR2: KGHSH, LQKENI. Trimming took 0 bases from V and 3 from J, leaving 9 bases between them. The length of the CDR3 is 14 residues. The part of the CDR3 DNA that was read is TGTGCCAGCTCACCACCGGCGCGGGTCTACGAG. Encoded protein: CASSPPARVYE. The entire CDR3 sequence reads CASSPPARVYEQYF. Based on the CDR3 plus reference TRBV18 and TRBJ2-7, the full variable domain is NAGVMQNPRHLVRRRGQEARLRCSPMKGHSHVYWYRQLPEEGLKFMVYLQKENIIDESGMPKERFSAEFPKEGPSILRIQQVVRGDSAAYFCASSPPARVYEQYFGPGTRLTVT.

The CDR3 sequence is CASSPSRGGSNEYTF. Partial CDR3 DNA: TGTGCCAGCTCCCCATCCAGGGGAGGCTCAAATGAG. This chain links TRBV18 with TRBJ1-2; tentative D call: TRBD1 (6 bases). The CDR3 end is not reached by the read, which stops 3 residues before it; the germline J gene fills it in. This CDR3 region has 15 residues. Germline V gives CDR1 KGHSH, CDR2 LQKENI.

About this clone: The CDR3 end falls 3 residues outside the read, so it is completed with the germline J gene. The V and J genes are TRBV20-1 and TRBJ1-2, with TRBD1 as a possible D gene (6 bases). CDR3 length: 13 residues. Germline V gene data show CDR1 as DFQATT and CDR2 as SNEGSKA (reference sequence). CDR3 in amino acids: CSAELAGADTYTF. The CDR3 DNA, read in part, is TGCAGTGCCGAGCTAGCGGGGGCAGATACC.

With respect to this clone: The sequenced fragment ends 3 residues before the CDR3 boundary, so the rest is inferred from the germline J gene. The genes are TRBV7-8 and TRBJ1-1, with a weak D call TRBD1 (6 bases). The V gene lost 1 base and the J gene lost 2 bases, with 11 bases spanning the gap. The CDR3 loop spans 15 amino acids. The germline V gene has CDR1 SGHVS and CDR2 FQNEAQ. This CDR3 is CASSLGGGRNTEAFF. The CDR3 DNA, read in part, is TGTGCCAGCAGCTTAGGGGGGGGGCGAAACACTGAA.

Of note for this clone: The read comes to an end 3 residues before the CDR3 does, leaving the germline J gene to fill in the end. V gene TRBV30 combines with J gene TRBJ1-2; a possible D gene is TRBD1 (5 bases). In germline, CDR1 is GTSNPN, CDR2 SVGIG (reference sequence). Trimming took 0 bases from V and 4 from J, leaving 9 bases between them. This CDR3 has 13 amino acids. The CDR3 loop reads CAWSVQGLYGYTF. The sequenced CDR3 bases are TGTGCCTGGAGTGTGCAGGGCCTCTATGGC.

A word on this clone: The CDR3 end lies 3 residues beyond the end of the read and is filled in from the germline J gene. This chain connects TRBV2 to TRBJ2-1; 9 bases map to TRBD2. CDR3 length: 16 residues. V trimming: 3 bases; J trimming: 4 bases; junction bases outside the gene matches: 7. Germline CDR1 SNHLY, CDR2 FYNNEI. Incomplete CDR3 DNA: TGTGCCAGCAGTGACCGCGGCGGACTAGCGTACAATGAG. As protein: CASSDRGGLAYNE. The CDR3 reads in full as CASSDRGGLAYNEQFF.

CDR3 in amino acids: CASRLQTGTGEKLFF. The DNA read from the CDR3 is TGCGCCAGCAGGTTACAAACCGGGACAGGTGAAAAG. The rearrangement links TRBV5-1 to TRBJ2-2, with 8 positions matching TRBD1. The read gets to within 3 residues of the CDR3 end, and the germline J gene fills in the rest. The germline V gene encodes CDR1 SGHRS and CDR2 YFSETQ. The CDR3 extends over 15 amino acids. The full variable domain, with the rest looked up from reference TRBV5-1 and TRBJ2-2, is KAGVTQTPRYLIKTRGQQVTLSCSPISGHRSVSWYQQTPGQGLQFLFEYFSETQRNKGNFPGRFSGRQFSNSRSEMNVSTLELGDSALYLCASRLQTGTGEKLFFGEGSRLTVL.

Details on this clone: The read ends 3 residues early relative to the CDR3; the germline J gene fills the gap. The genes are TRBV7-8 and TRBJ1-4; 9 positions match TRBD1. Per germline, CDR1 SGHVS and CDR2 FQNEAQ. This CDR3 is built from 16 residues. Partial CDR3 DNA: TGTGCCAGCAGCTCACAGGGGGCAAAATATAATTCACCA. It specifies CASSSQGAKYNSP. The complete CDR3 sequence is CASSSQGAKYNSPLFF.

A note on this clone: The CDR3 end lies 3 residues beyond the end of the read and is filled in from the germline J gene. The chain combines TRBV13 with TRBJ2-7; 9 bases are shared with TRBD1. Germline V gives CDR1 PRHDT, CDR2 FYEKMQ (reference sequence). This CDR3 spans 15 amino acids. V lost 5 bases, J lost 1 base, and 6 bases stayed unmatched. The covered CDR3 bases are TGTGCCAGCAGCGGACGGGGACAGGGATCCTACGAG. Amino acid sequence: CASSGRGQGSYE. The complete CDR3 protein is CASSGRGQGSYEQYF.

The sequenced part of the CDR3 DNA is TGTGCCAGCAGGGACAGGGCCGAGGATGAAAAG. Translation: CASRDRAEDEK. The full CDR3 protein is CASRDRAEDEKLFF. The V gene is TRBV6-2 or TRBV6-3, the J gene TRBJ2-2; 8 bases line up with TRBD1. The read ends 3 residues shy of where the CDR3 ends; the end is completed using the germline J gene. There are 14 residues in the CDR3. Germline assignment: CDR1 MNHEY and CDR2 SVGEGT.